This TCR beta chain was sequenced in a study of OX40 agonist ivuxolimab in advanced cancers. General study findings and limits: There were, on average, more expanded clones in CD8+ T cells than in CD4+. There were also nonresponders showing low normalized T-cell clonal expansion. Doses of 0.1 to 3.0 mg/kg were accompanied by clonal expansion of CD4+ and CD8+ blood T cells by week 6.

Remarks on this clone: Its cognate antigen is unknown.

Libraries were prepared by immunoSEQ multiplex PCR; TCRdb keeps only in-frame clonotypes and omits some of them. The repertoire holds some 83,000 clones, around 84% seen once, with approximately 6.5% in the top ten. V lost 6 bases, J lost 4 bases, and 21 bases lay in between. Germline V CDR1 and CDR2: LNHDA, SQIVND (reference sequence). The CDR3 length is 16 residues. The chain uses TRBV19 and TRBJ1-1; the D gene is possibly TRBD1 (5 bases). The sample was CD4+ or CD8+ T cells sorted from blood, taken in a trial of the OX40 agonist ivuxolimab. The source is an adult with an advanced solid tumor such as melanoma, head and neck, liver or kidney cancer. This CDR3 is CASSQVVGRRVTEAFF. The CDR3, as DNA: TGTGCCAGTAGCCAAGTTGTAGGGCGCAGGGTCACTGAAGCTTTCTTT.